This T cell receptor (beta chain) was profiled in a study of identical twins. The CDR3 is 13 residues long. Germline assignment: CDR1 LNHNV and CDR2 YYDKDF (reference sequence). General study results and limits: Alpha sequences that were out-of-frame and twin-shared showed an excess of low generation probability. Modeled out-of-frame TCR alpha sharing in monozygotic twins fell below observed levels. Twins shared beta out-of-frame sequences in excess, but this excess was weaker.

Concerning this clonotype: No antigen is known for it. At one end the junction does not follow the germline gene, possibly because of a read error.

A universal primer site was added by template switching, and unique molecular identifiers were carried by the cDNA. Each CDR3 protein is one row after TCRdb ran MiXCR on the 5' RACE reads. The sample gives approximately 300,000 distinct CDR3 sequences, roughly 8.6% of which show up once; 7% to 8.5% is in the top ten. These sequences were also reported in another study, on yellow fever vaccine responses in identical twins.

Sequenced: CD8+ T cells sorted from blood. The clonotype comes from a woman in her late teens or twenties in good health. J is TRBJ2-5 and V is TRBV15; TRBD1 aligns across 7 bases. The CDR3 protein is CATSVTGAGTQYF. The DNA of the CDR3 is TGTGCCACCAGCGTAACAGGGGCCGGGACCCAGTATTTC.